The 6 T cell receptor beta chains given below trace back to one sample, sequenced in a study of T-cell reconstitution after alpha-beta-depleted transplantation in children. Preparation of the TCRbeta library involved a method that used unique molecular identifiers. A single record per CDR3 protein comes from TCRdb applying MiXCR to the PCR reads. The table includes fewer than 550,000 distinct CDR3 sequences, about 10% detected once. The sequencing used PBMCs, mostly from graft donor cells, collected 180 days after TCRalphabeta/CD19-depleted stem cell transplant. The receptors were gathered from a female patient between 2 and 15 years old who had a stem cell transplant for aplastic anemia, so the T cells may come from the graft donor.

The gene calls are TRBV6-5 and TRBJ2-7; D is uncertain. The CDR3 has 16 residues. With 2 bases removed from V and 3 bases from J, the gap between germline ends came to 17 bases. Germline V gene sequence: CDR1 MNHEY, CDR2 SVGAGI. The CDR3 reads CASSYGYPPRNYEQYF. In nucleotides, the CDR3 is TGTGCCAGCAGTTACGGGTATCCCCCCCGTAACTACGAGCAGTACTTC.

The CDR3 bases are TGCAGCGTTGAAGATAGCCGGGGCCGAGAGACCCAGTACTTC. Translated, it gives CSVEDSRGRETQYF. The rearrangement joins TRBV29-1 to TRBJ2-5; D may be TRBD1 or TRBD2 (5 bases each). Trimming stripped 0 bases from V and 4 bases from J, with 12 bases between. Germline-derived CDR1 and CDR2 are SQVTM and ANQGSEA. The CDR3 is made up of 14 amino acids.

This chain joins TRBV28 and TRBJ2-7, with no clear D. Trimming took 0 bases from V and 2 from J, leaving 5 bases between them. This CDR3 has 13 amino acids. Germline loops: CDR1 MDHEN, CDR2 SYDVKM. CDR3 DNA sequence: TGTGCCAGCAGTTTATGGGCGGCCTACGAGCAGTACTTC. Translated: CASSLWAAYEQYF.

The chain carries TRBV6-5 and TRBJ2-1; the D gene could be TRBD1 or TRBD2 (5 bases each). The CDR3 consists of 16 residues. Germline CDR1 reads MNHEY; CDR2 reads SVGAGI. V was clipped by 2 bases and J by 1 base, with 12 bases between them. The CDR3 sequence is CASSYGKGSSYNEQFF. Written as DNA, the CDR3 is TGTGCCAGCAGTTACGGAAAGGGGAGTTCCTACAATGAGCAGTTCTTC.

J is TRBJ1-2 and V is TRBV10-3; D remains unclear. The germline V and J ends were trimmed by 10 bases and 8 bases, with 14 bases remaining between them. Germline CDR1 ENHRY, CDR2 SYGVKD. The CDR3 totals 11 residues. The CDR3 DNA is TGTGCCACGACACCAGCCGGGGGCTACACCTTC. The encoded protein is CATTPAGGYTF.

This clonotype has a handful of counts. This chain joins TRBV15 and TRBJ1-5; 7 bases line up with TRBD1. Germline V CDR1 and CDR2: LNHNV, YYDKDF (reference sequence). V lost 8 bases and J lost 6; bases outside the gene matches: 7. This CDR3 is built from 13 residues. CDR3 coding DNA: TGTGCCACCTGTCTAGGGGGCGGTCAGCCCCAGCATTTT. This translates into CATCLGGGQPQHF.